These T cell receptor beta chains were read from a single sample in a study of cytomegalovirus exposure and HLA in healthy donors. This table comes from immunoSEQ multiplex PCR, and its TCRdb copy is limited to in-frame clones, with some not included. The sample comprises approximately 270,000 clones, approximately 83% of which are singletons, and about 1% rests with the top ten. Source material: PBMCs. The source of these receptors is a young woman in good health and CMV-seronegative. Each CDR3 is given with its conserved first and last residue. The D gene is left open where the match is weak. Clone size, where shown, is once, few, many, or a class for clones that have expanded.

size,J,D,V,CDR3,DNA
.,TRBJ1-1,.,TRBV4-3,CASSQDMIGTRAFF,TGCGCCAGCAGCCAAGATATGATCGGGACAAGGGCTTTCTTT
.,TRBJ1-5,.,TRBV30,CAWSVGDGGEPQHF,TGTGCCTGGAGTGTTGGGGACGGAGGGGAGCCCCAGCATTTT
.,TRBJ2-7,TRBD2,TRBV19,CASSLTGLAAYEQYF,TGTGCCAGTAGTCTTACGGGACTAGCGGCCTATGAGCAGTACTTC
once,TRBJ2-7,TRBD1,TRBV10-1,CASSAGTDRLEQYF,TGCGCCAGCAGCGCCGGGACGGACAGGTTGGAGCAGTACTTC
.,TRBJ2-7,.,TRBV11-3,CASRGGATIYEQYF,TGTGCCAGTCGAGGGGGAGCCACTATCTACGAGCAGTACTTC
.,TRBJ1-2,.,TRBV7-9,CASLPDSRDYGYTF,TGTGCCAGCTTACCTGATAGTCGCGACTATGGCTACACCTTC
few,TRBJ1-6,TRBD1,TRBV7-2,CASSLGQENSPLHF,TGTGCCAGCAGCCTTGGACAGGAGAACTCACCCCTCCACTTT
.,TRBJ1-4,.,TRBV18,CASSASPTNEKLFF,TGTGCCAGCTCCGCCAGTCCAACTAATGAAAAACTGTTTTTT
once,TRBJ2-2,.,TRBV1,CTSSQDLSVSNTGELFF,TGCACCAGCAGCCAAGATCTCAGCGTATCGAACACCGGGGAGCTGTTTTTT
.,TRBJ2-3,TRBD1,TRBV5-1,CASSPRQGSTDTQYF,TGCGCCAGCAGCCCCCGACAGGGAAGCACAGATACGCAGTATTTT
.,TRBJ2-1,.,TRBV5-1,CASSYSRTAYNEQFF,TGCGCCAGCAGCTACTCCCGGACAGCGTACAATGAGCAGTTCTTC
.,TRBJ2-1,TRBD1,TRBV19,CASSVGQTYNEQFF,TGTGCCAGTAGTGTGGGACAGACCTACAATGAGCAGTTCTTC
.,TRBJ2-1,.,TRBV5-4,CASSELANEQFF,TGTGCCAGCAGCGAACTAGCAAATGAGCAGTTCTTC
few,TRBJ2-7,.,TRBV30,CAWAGPGTEQYF,TGTGCCTGGGCGGGGCCGGGAACCGAGCAGTACTTC
.,TRBJ2-5,TRBD2,TRBV5-1,CASSPWLAEEETQYF,TGCGCCAGCAGCCCCTGGCTAGCGGAGGAAGAGACCCAGTACTTC
.,TRBJ2-1,TRBD2,TRBV13,CASSLVQRGDNEQFF,TGTGCCAGCAGCTTAGTCCAGCGGGGGGACAATGAGCAGTTCTTC
.,TRBJ2-7,.,TRBV27,CASSLSKSSYEQYF,TGTGCCAGCAGTTTGTCCAAGAGCTCCTACGAGCAGTACTTC
.,TRBJ2-2,TRBD2,TRBV6-5,CASSYWGGRDTGELFF,TGTGCCAGCAGTTACTGGGGCGGGAGGGACACCGGGGAGCTGTTTTTT
.,TRBJ1-2,.,TRBV28,CASDPPGGNPYGYTF,TGTGCCAGCGACCCCCCGGGGGGCAACCCCTATGGCTACACCTTC
.,TRBJ1-5,TRBD1,TRBV4-3,CASSQSGTGLQPQHF,TGCGCCAGCAGCCAATCGGGGACAGGGCTTCAGCCCCAGCATTTT
.,TRBJ1-1,.,TRBV7-2,CASSLARRATEAFF,TGTGCCAGCAGCTTAGCACGCAGGGCCACTGAAGCTTTCTTT
.,TRBJ1-1,TRBD1,TRBV19,CASSLRQGTEAFF,TGTGCCAGTAGTCTAAGACAGGGCACTGAAGCTTTCTTT
.,TRBJ1-1,.,TRBV19,CASTDGGIEAFF,TGTGCCAGTACCGATGGGGGGATTGAAGCTTTCTTT
.,TRBJ1-1,.,TRBV7-9,CASSLDRSTGAFF,TGTGCCAGCAGCTTAGACAGGAGTACGGGAGCTTTCTTT
.,TRBJ2-7,.,TRBV7-2,CASSMAGSYEQYF,TGTGCCAGCAGTATGGCGGGGTCCTACGAGCAGTACTTC
.,TRBJ1-3,TRBD1,TRBV9,CASSAGQRNTIYF,TGTGCCAGCAGCGCGGGACAGAGAAACACCATATATTTT
.,TRBJ1-5,TRBD1,TRBV9,CASSTGQGDGQPQHF,TGTGCCAGCAGCACGGGACAGGGGGATGGACAGCCCCAGCATTTT
.,TRBJ2-3,.,TRBV27,CASSLRPRDDIGTDTQYF,TGTGCCAGCAGTTTAAGGCCCAGGGATGATATAGGCACAGATACGCAGTATTTT
.,TRBJ2-3,.,TRBV28,CASSFAGKVADTQYF,TGTGCCAGCAGTTTCGCGGGAAAGGTCGCAGATACGCAGTATTTT
.,TRBJ2-3,TRBD2,TRBV19,CASSPSAGGADTQYF,TGTGCCAGTAGTCCCTCGGCGGGAGGCGCAGATACGCAGTATTTT
few,TRBJ2-7,.,TRBV9,CASSVKGGQYYEQYF,TGTGCCAGCAGCGTTAAGGGGGGACAGTACTACGAGCAGTACTTC
.,TRBJ2-1,TRBD2,TRBV11-3,CASSQSLAGLSYNEQFF,TGTGCCAGCAGCCAGTCCCTAGCGGGGCTCTCTTACAATGAGCAGTTCTTC
.,TRBJ2-2,.,TRBV7-3,CASSRIGQSVNTGELFF,TGTGCCAGCAGCCGAATAGGACAGTCGGTAAACACCGGGGAGCTGTTTTTT
.,TRBJ2-7,TRBD1,TRBV9,CASSVEQGGSYEQYF,TGTGCCAGCAGCGTAGAACAGGGGGGCTCCTACGAGCAGTACTTC
.,TRBJ1-3,.,TRBV4-3,CASSQVLTGGNTIYF,TGCGCCAGCAGCCAAGTCCTCACCGGGGGAAACACCATATATTTT
.,TRBJ2-2,TRBD1,TRBV29-1,CSVGTGGTGELFF,TGCAGCGTTGGAACAGGGGGGACCGGGGAGCTGTTTTTT
.,TRBJ1-4,.,TRBV30,CAWSVVGGSNEKLFF,TGTGCCTGGAGTGTAGTAGGGGGTTCCAATGAAAAACTGTTTTTT
few,TRBJ1-2,.,TRBV11-3,CASSLVGGAVSGGYTF,TGTGCCAGCAGCTTAGTTGGAGGGGCAGTCTCAGGAGGCTACACCTTC
.,TRBJ1-1,.,TRBV7-3,CASSSANGAGAEAFF,TGTGCCAGCAGCTCCGCGAATGGGGCAGGCGCTGAAGCTTTCTTT
once,TRBJ2-7,TRBD2,TRBV5-8,CASSLGSGDTSYEQYF,TGTGCCAGCAGCTTGGGGAGCGGGGATACCTCCTACGAGCAGTACTTC
.,TRBJ2-7,.,TRBV10-3,CASKKALGASYEQYF,TGTGCCAGTAAAAAAGCATTGGGGGCCTCCTACGAGCAGTACTTC
.,TRBJ2-2,TRBD1,TRBV27,CASSLSGGARYGGELFF,TGTGCCAGCAGTTTATCAGGGGGCGCAAGATACGGCGGGGAGCTGTTTTTT
.,TRBJ2-5,.,TRBV6-6,CASSYGHPQTQYF,TGTGCCAGCAGTTACGGGCATCCCCAGACCCAGTACTTC
once,TRBJ1-1,.,TRBV6-1,CASSERAGAGRMNTEAFF,TGTGCCAGCAGTGAACGGGCGGGGGCAGGGAGGATGAACACTGAAGCTTTCTTT
.,TRBJ1-1,.,TRBV9,CASSVDGRRNTEAFF,TGTGCCAGCAGCGTAGATGGCCGCAGGAACACTGAAGCTTTCTTT
.,TRBJ1-4,.,TRBV6-5,CASSYSIHYEKLFF,TGTGCCAGCAGTTACTCGATACACTACGAAAAACTGTTTTTT
.,TRBJ2-1,TRBD1,TRBV29-1,CSVEEEAGQGYFEQFF,TGCAGCGTTGAAGAGGAGGCCGGACAGGGGTACTTTGAGCAGTTCTTC
.,TRBJ1-1,.,TRBV11-3,CASSAQGRRAFF,TGTGCCAGCAGCGCCCAGGGGCGGCGAGCTTTCTTT
.,TRBJ1-2,.,TRBV27,CASSLTPNYGYTF,TGTGCCAGCAGTTTAACACCTAACTATGGCTACACCTTC
.,TRBJ2-7,TRBD1,TRBV30,CAWTPPRDRKLEQYF,TGTGCCTGGACCCCCCCAAGGGACAGAAAGCTCGAGCAGTACTTC
.,TRBJ2-7,.,TRBV28,CASSLPGAGEIGEQYF,TGTGCCAGCAGTTTGCCCGGGGCAGGGGAAATTGGCGAGCAGTACTTC
.,TRBJ2-7,TRBD2,TRBV13,CASSLGLAGVSSYEQYF,TGTGCCAGCAGCTTAGGGCTAGCGGGGGTTAGCTCCTACGAGCAGTACTTC
.,TRBJ1-2,.,TRBV5-4,CASSLWGGKNGYTF,TGTGCCAGCAGCTTGTGGGGGGGCAAAAATGGCTACACCTTC
.,TRBJ2-3,TRBD1,TRBV5-4,CASQRQGGTQYF,TGTGCCAGCCAGCGACAGGGGGGAACGCAGTATTTT
.,TRBJ1-1,.,TRBV30,CAWTGTPPKRAEAFF,TGTGCCTGGACCGGGACTCCCCCCAAGAGGGCTGAAGCTTTCTTT
.,TRBJ1-4,.,TRBV5-1,CASSSEGETNEKLFF,TGCGCCAGCAGCTCAGAGGGGGAAACTAATGAAAAACTGTTTTTT